Each of the 8 T cell receptor beta chains below was sequenced from the same sample in a study of blood T cell repertoires in COVID-19. Repertoires were generated with immunoSEQ multiplex PCR, while TCRdb's copy carries only in-frame clones and drops some. The sample contains roughly 290,000 clones, roughly 90% of which appear only once. The source material was PBMCs or T cells enriched from blood (not recorded which). Receptor source: a woman under 30 with acute COVID-19.

This clone was recorded a few times. V usage is TRBV7-9 and J usage is TRBJ2-7, with 12 bases aligning to TRBD2. Germline CDR1 reads SEHNR; CDR2 reads FQNEAQ (reference sequence). The CDR3 has 18 amino acids. Germline trimming cut 1 base from V and 1 base from J; bases unmatched to any gene: 8. This CDR3 reads CASSLGSSGRASSYEQYF. CDR3 bases: TGTGCCAGCAGCTTAGGGTCTAGCGGGAGGGCCTCATCCTACGAGCAGTACTTC.

The genes are TRBV6-5 and TRBJ1-5; a possible D gene is TRBD1 (5 bases). Trimming removed 4 bases from V and 0 bases from J, with 13 bases in between. The CDR3 totals 16 residues. CDR1 and CDR2 (germline): MNHEY, SVGAGI. CDR3 in amino acids: CASSSRRGPSNQPQHF. The CDR3 DNA reads TGTGCCAGCAGTTCAAGAAGGGGCCCTAGCAATCAGCCCCAGCATTTT.

This sequence joins TRBV19 and TRBJ2-1, with unresolved D. V shed 5 bases and J shed 6 bases, with 17 bases lying between them. The CDR3 spans 15 residues. CDR1 and CDR2 (germline): LNHDA, SQIVND (reference sequence). The CDR3 bases are TGTGCCAGTAGTTGGTCTGGTGGAGAACTCAATGAGCAGTTCTTC. Translated, it gives CASSWSGGELNEQFF.

The chain is built from TRBV20-1 and TRBJ2-3; D is unclear. The germline V gene encodes CDR1 DFQATT and CDR2 SNEGSKA (reference sequence). Trimming left V 3 bases short and J 1 base short, with 11 bases between. The CDR3 totals 14 residues. The CDR3 sequence is CSASGTPGTDTQYF. In nucleotides, the CDR3 is TGCAGTGCTAGTGGTACACCCGGCACAGATACGCAGTATTTT.

This sequence joins TRBV27 and TRBJ1-2, with a weak D call TRBD1 (5 bases). The CDR3 contains 15 residues. V was trimmed by 10 bases and J by 7 bases, leaving 25 bases between them. Per the germline V gene, CDR1 is MNHEY and CDR2 is SMNVEV (reference sequence). CDR3 nucleotide sequence: TGTGCCACCAGGGACGCTGGGCCAAGAAGCGGTGGCTACACCTTC. It yields the protein CATRDAGPRSGGYTF.

The sample holds a few counts of this clone. The chain joins TRBV6-5 to TRBJ2-7; D is unresolved. Germline values: CDR1 MNHEY, CDR2 SVGAGI. This CDR3 comprises 12 residues. V lost 5 bases to trimming and J lost 2 bases, with 7 bases between them. The CDR3: CASSQTTYEQYF. DNA of the CDR3: TGTGCCAGCAGTCAGACAACCTACGAGCAGTACTTC.

The chain recombines TRBV18 with TRBJ2-2; D possibly corresponds to TRBD2 (6 bases). The CDR3 is 15 amino acids. V dropped 4 bases and J dropped 5 bases, with 14 bases sitting between them. Germline CDR1 reads KGHSH; CDR2 reads LQKENI. CDR3 protein: CASSLVGSRTGELFF. As DNA, the CDR3 is TGTGCCAGCTCACTTGTCGGGAGTAGGACCGGGGAGCTGTTTTTT.

The V and J genes are TRBV19 and TRBJ1-5; 8 bases fit TRBD1. The CDR3 is 15 amino acids. Trimming cost V 5 bases and J 3 bases; bases outside gene matches: 6. Germline CDR1 LNHDA, CDR2 SQIVND (reference sequence). In nucleotides, the CDR3 is TGTGCCAGTAGTCCCATGGACAGGGCCAATCAGCCCCAGCATTTT. Translating gives CASSPMDRANQPQHF.